This TCR beta chain was observed in a study of cytomegalovirus exposure and HLA in healthy donors. Per germline, CDR1 SQVTM and CDR2 ANQGSEA. The CDR3 length is 12 residues. Losses at the gene ends were 5 bases for V and 7 bases for J; bases not matched to a gene: 7. Study-wide points: Later analysis showed TCR association rates varying by HLA locus, highest for DRB1 and lowest for HLA-C. The likely explanation for a cluster of highly shared sequence variants was sequencing artifact. Presence/absence results assume similar sequencing depth per donor, which may not hold.

The study sampled nominally healthy donors, though unrecorded immune exposures were likely. Turning to this clone: No antigen is known for it.

Primers for the PCR totalled 60 Vbeta and 13 Jbeta. Only in-frame clones appear in the TCRdb table, and some are missing; sequencing was by immunoSEQ multiplex PCR. The sample holds about 180,000 clones; about four fifths are singletons and the top ten take less than 2%. Sequencing input: PBMCs. This receptor was obtained from a man aged 40-49 years in good health and CMV-seronegative. This chain uses TRBV29-1 with TRBJ1-1, with 7 bases aligning to TRBD1. This chain's CDR3 is CSVTRGQFEAFF. CDR3 coding DNA: TGCAGCGTTACGAGGGGACAGTTTGAAGCTTTCTTT.